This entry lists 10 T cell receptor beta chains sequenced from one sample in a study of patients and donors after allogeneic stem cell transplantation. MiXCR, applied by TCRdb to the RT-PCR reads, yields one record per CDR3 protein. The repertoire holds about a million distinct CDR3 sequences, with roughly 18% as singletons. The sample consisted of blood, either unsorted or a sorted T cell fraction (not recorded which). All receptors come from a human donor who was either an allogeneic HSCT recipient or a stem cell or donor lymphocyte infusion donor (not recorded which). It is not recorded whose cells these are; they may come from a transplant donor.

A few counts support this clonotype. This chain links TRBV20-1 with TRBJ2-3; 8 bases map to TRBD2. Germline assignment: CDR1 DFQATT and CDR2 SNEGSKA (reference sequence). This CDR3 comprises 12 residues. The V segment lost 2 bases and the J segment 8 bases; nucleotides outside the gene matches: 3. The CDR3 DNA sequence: TGCAGTGCTAGAAAAACTAGCGGTACGCAGTATTTT. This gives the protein CSARKTSGTQYF.

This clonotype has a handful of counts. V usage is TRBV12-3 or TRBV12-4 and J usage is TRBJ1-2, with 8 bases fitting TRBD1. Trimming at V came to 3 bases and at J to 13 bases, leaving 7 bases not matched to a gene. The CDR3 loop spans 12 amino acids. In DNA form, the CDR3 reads TGTGCCAGCAGTTTGGAGGACAGGGAGGGCACCTTC. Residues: CASSLEDREGTF.

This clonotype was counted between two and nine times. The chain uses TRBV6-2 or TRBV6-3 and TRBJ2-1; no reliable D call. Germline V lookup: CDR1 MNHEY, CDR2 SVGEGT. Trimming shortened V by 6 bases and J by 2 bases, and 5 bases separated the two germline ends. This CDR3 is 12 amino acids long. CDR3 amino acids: CASRQAYNEQFF. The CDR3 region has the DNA TGTGCCAGCAGGCAAGCCTACAATGAGCAGTTCTTC.

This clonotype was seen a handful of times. Here the CDR3 reads CASSLRDRREKLFF. The CDR3 DNA follows: TGTGCCAGCAGCTTGAGGGACCGGCGTGAAAAACTGTTTTTT. The V call is TRBV5-6, the J call TRBJ1-4; D possibly corresponds to TRBD1 (5 bases). Germline CDR1 and CDR2: SGHDT and YYEEEE. CDR3 length: 14 amino acids. The V gene lost 1 base and the J gene lost 7 bases, with 11 bases spanning the gap.

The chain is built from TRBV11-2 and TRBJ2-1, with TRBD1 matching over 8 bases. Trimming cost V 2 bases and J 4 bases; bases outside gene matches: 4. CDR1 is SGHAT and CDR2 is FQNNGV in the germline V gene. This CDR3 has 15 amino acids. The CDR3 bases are TGTGCCAGCAGCTTAACCGGACAGGGATACAATGAGCAGTTCTTC. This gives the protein CASSLTGQGYNEQFF. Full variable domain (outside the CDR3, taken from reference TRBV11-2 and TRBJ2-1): EAGVAQSPRYKIIEKRQSVAFWCNPISGHATLYWYQQILGQGPKLLIQFQNNGVVDDSQLPKDRFSAERLKGVDSTLKIQPAKLEDSAVYLCASSLTGQGYNEQFFGPGTRLTVL.

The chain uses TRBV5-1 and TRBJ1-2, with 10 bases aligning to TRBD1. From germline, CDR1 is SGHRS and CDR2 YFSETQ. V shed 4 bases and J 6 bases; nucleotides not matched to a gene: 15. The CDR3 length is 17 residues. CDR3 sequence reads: CASSATGTGAGDHGYTF. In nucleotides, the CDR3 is TGCGCCAGCAGCGCCACCGGGACAGGGGCTGGAGACCATGGCTACACCTTC.

The CDR3: CASNGNRADTEAFF. CDR3 in DNA: TGTGCCAGCAATGGAAACAGGGCGGACACTGAAGCTTTCTTT. V is TRBV6-1 and J is TRBJ1-1; D is possibly TRBD1 (6 bases). This CDR3 comprises 14 residues. Germline values: CDR1 MNHNS, CDR2 SASEGT. The V end lost 7 bases, the J end lost 3 bases, and 15 bases lay between the germline ends.

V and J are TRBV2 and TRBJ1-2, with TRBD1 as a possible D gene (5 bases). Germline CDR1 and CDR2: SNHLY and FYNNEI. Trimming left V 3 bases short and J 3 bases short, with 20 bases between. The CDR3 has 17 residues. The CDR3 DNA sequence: TGTGCCAGCAGTGACCATCGATTTGCCAGGGCTGACTATGGCTACACCTTC. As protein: CASSDHRFARADYGYTF.

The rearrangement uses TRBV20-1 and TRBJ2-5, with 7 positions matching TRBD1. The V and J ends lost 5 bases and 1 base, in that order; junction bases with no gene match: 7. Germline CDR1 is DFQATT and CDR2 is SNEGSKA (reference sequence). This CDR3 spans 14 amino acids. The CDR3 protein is CSARKTGAQETQYF. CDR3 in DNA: TGCAGTGCTCGAAAAACAGGGGCCCAAGAGACCCAGTACTTC.

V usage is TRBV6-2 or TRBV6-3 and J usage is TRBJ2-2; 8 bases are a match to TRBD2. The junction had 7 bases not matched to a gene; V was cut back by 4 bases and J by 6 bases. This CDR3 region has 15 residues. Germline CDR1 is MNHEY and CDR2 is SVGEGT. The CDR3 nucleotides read TGTGCCAGCAGTTCGACGGGACTAGGCCCCGGGGAGCTGTTTTTT. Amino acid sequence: CASSSTGLGPGELFF.